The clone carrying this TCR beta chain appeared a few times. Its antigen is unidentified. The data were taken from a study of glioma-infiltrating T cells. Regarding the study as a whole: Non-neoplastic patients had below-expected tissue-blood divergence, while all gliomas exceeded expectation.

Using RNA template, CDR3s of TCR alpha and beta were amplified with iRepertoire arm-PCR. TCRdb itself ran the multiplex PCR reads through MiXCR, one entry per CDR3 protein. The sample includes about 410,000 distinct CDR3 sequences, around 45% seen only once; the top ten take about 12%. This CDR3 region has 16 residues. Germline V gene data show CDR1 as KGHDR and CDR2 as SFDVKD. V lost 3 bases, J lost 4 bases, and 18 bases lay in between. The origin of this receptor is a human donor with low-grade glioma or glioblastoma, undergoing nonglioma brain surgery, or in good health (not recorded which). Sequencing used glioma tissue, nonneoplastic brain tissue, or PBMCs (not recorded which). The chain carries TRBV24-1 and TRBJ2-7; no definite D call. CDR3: CATSDKTEPSPYEQYF. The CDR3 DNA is TGTGCCACCAGTGATAAAACAGAACCCAGCCCATACGAGCAGTACTTC.